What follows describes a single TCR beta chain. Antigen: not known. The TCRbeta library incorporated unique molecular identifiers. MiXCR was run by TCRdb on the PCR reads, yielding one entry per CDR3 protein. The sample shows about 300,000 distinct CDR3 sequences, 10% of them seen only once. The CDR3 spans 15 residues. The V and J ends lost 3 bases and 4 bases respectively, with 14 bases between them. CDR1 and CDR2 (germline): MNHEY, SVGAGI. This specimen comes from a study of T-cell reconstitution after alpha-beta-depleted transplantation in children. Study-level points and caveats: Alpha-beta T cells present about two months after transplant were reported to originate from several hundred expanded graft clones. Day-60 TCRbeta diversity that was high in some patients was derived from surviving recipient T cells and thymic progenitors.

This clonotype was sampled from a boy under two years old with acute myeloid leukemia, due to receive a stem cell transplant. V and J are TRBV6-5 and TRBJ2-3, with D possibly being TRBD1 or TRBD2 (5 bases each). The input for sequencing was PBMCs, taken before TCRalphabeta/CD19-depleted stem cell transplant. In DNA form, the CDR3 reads TGTGCCAGCAGTTATGGGGGTCGGGGACCAGATACGCAGTATTTT. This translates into CASSYGGRGPDTQYF.